The 26 T cell receptor beta chains below all came from one sample that was sequenced in a study of tumor-infiltrating lymphocytes in primary liver carcinoma. Both RNA and DNA were isolated together from about 19-30 mg of bulk tissue that had not been sorted. TCR beta cDNA was made from roughly 450 ng total RNA with a constant-region primer. Construction of TCR beta libraries relied on three successive nested multiplex PCR rounds employing slightly modified ARM-PCR. It was with TRBV1-TRBV30 forward primers and a C-beta reverse primer that the first two PCR rounds were run, at approximately 10 cycles each. TCRdb reprocessed the multiplex PCR reads with MiXCR, giving one entry per CDR3 protein. The sample contains 100,000 to 150,000 distinct CDR3 sequences, around 60% of which appear only once. The sample comprised liver tumor tissue from sampling region 3. Subset specified: tumor region T3, left-lateral pole. The receptor set was obtained from a woman in her sixties with primary liver carcinoma and hepatitis B virus infection.

This chain uses TRBV24-1 with TRBJ2-3; possible D gene TRBD1, 7 bases. The length of the CDR3 is 15 residues. The germline CDR1 and CDR2 sequences are KGHDR and SFDVKD. Trimming left V 9 bases short and J 3 bases short, with 18 bases between. This CDR3 is CATALQGGGTDTQYF. DNA for the CDR3: TGTGCCACCGCCCTGCAGGGGGGAGGTACAGATACGCAGTATTTT.

This clonotype was seen just once. The chain employs TRBV11-2 and TRBJ2-2, with a tentative D call TRBD2 (5 bases). Germline V gene sequence: CDR1 SGHAT, CDR2 FQNNGV. The V and J ends lost 10 bases and 6 bases respectively, with 15 bases between them. The CDR3 extends over 13 amino acids. The CDR3 spells CANNRERAGELFF. Here the CDR3 DNA reads TGTGCCAACAACCGCGAGAGGGCCGGGGAGCTGTTTTTT.

Points on this clonotype: A much larger clone is a single base away; this may be a read error. The final CDR3 position lacks the conserved phenylalanine or tryptophan, pointing to a likely read error. This chain links TRBV14 with TRBJ2-1; D call uncertain. Germline V gives CDR1 SGHDN, CDR2 FVKESK. V lost 4 bases to trimming and J lost 8 bases, with 21 bases between them. The CDR3 has 16 amino acids. CDR3 loop: CASSRALAATRDEQFI. CDR3 DNA: TGTGCCAGCAGCCGGGCTTTAGCCGCCACTCGGGATGAGCAGTTCATC.

Note on this clonotype: A read error may produce the germline difference seen at one junction end. The chain couples TRBV11-2 to TRBJ1-4; D gene uncertain. The CDR3 runs 14 residues. Germline values: CDR1 SGHAT, CDR2 FQNNGV. CDR3 nucleotide sequence: TGTGCCAGCAGGTTAGCAGGATTAGGAGAAAAACTGTTTTTT. Its protein is CASRLAGLGEKLFF.

V usage is TRBV11-2 and J usage is TRBJ2-3; 10 nucleotides match TRBD2. V lost 0 bases, J lost 14 bases, and 17 bases stayed unmatched. This CDR3 region has 17 residues. Per the germline V gene, CDR1 is SGHAT and CDR2 is FQNNGV. CDR3 bases: TGTGCCAGCAGCTTAGATCGACTAGCGGGCTTTCTTGATACACGGTATTTT. Protein: CASSLDRLAGFLDTRYF. The whole variable domain, remainder taken from reference TRBV11-2 and TRBJ2-3, is EAGVAQSPRYKIIEKRQSVAFWCNPISGHATLYWYQQILGQGPKLLIQFQNNGVVDDSQLPKDRFSAERLKGVDSTLKIQPAKLEDSAVYLCASSLDRLAGFLDTRYFGPGTRLTVL.

Turning to this clonotype: It may be a read error: a sequence one base away is much more abundant. This chain joins TRBV5-4 and TRBJ2-1, with D hard to call. Germline V lookup: CDR1 SGHNT, CDR2 YYREEE (reference sequence). This CDR3 has 15 residues. V lost 2 bases and J lost 4, with 13 bases in between. CDR3 sequence: CASSLRGNLYNEQFF. CDR3 sequence (DNA): TGTGCCAGCAGCTTACGCGGCAACCTATACAATGAGCAGTTCTTC.

This clonotype was counted ten times or more. The chain employs TRBV6-2 or TRBV6-3 and TRBJ2-1; the D gene could be TRBD1 or TRBD2 (5 bases each). In germline, CDR1 is MNHEY, CDR2 SVGEGT. There are 14 residues in the CDR3. V dropped 5 bases and J dropped 10 bases, with 18 bases sitting between them. CDR3 protein: CASSPLMGRGEQFF. CDR3 sequence (DNA): TGTGCCAGCAGTCCCCTGATGGGACGGGGAGAGCAGTTCTTC.

Points on this clonotype: Germline is not matched at one junction end, which may reflect a read error. CDR3 residues: CASRPTSGSSYGQYF. The CDR3, as DNA: TGCGCCAGCAGACCGACTAGCGGGAGCTCCTACGGGCAGTACTTC. The chain combines TRBV6-5 with TRBJ2-7; 12 positions match TRBD2. Germline CDR1 reads MNHEY; CDR2 reads SVGAGI. The length of the CDR3 is 15 residues.

This chain uses TRBV7-6 with TRBJ2-1; D may match TRBD1 or TRBD2 (5 bases each). This CDR3 is built from 14 residues. V lost 5 bases and J lost 5, with 13 bases in between. The germline V gene encodes CDR1 SGHVS and CDR2 FNYEAQ. The CDR3 DNA follows: TGTGCCAGCAGCAAAACCGGGACCAACAATGAGCAGTTCTTC. This encodes CASSKTGTNNEQFF.

To note about this clonotype: Germline and junction disagree at one end, which may indicate a read error. The chain joins TRBV11-2 to TRBJ2-1; no reliable D call. This CDR3 is built from 17 residues. CDR1 and CDR2 (germline): SGHAT, FQNNGV. The DNA for the CDR3 is TGCGCCAGCAGCTTTACCCCACTGAGGAGCTCCTACAAAAAGCAGTTCTTC. As protein: CASSFTPLRSSYKKQFF.

With regard to this clonotype: With a much larger clone just one base away, this may be a read error. The V and J genes are TRBV6-6 and TRBJ1-5, with 8 bases fitting TRBD1. The V gene's germline CDR1 is MNHNY and CDR2 SVGAGI (reference sequence). The CDR3 runs 15 residues. The CDR3 loop reads CASQRTGKSNQLQHF. CDR3 in DNA: TGTGCCAGTCAACGGACAGGGAAGAGCAATCAGCTCCAGCATTTT.

On this clonotype itself: It may be a read error: a sequence one base away is much more abundant. The chain has TRBV12-3 or TRBV12-4 and TRBJ1-6; D is unresolved. CDR3 size: 14 residues. Trimming took off 3 bases at V and 7 bases at J, with 10 bases between the two ends. CDR3 sequence (DNA): TGTGCCAGCAGTTTCTACCAGTCCAATTCACCCCTCCACTTT. Protein product: CASSFYQSNSPLHF.

As for this clonotype: The CDR3 does not close with the conserved phenylalanine or tryptophan, likely indicating a read error. This chain uses TRBV6-5 with TRBJ2-3; 7 bases line up with TRBD2. Germline loops: CDR1 MNHEY, CDR2 SVGAGI. V lost 5 bases to trimming and J lost 5 bases; unmatched junction nucleotides: 19. CDR3 size: 18 residues. This CDR3 reads CASSDRDYSGSYIDTQYI. The CDR3 region has the DNA TGTGCCAGCAGTGACCGAGATTATAGCGGGTCCTACATAGATACGCAGTATATT.

This clonotype was counted once. The V and J genes are TRBV7-9 and TRBJ2-7; D perhaps matches TRBD1 (5 bases). V shed 5 bases and J shed 9 bases, with 20 bases lying between them. The CDR3 loop spans 14 amino acids. The germline CDR1 and CDR2 sequences are SEHNR and FQNEAQ (reference sequence). The DNA of the CDR3 is TGTGCCAGCAGCCCAGGGCCCTCGGCCGCGTGGCAGTACTTC. This gives the protein CASSPGPSAAWQYF.

This clonotype was found a few times. CDR3 in DNA: TGTGCCTGGAGTGGGGGAGTGGAAAATCAGCCCCAGCATTTT. It is translated as CAWSGGVENQPQHF. The chain combines TRBV30 with TRBJ1-5; D is unresolved. The CDR3 has 14 amino acids. Trimming removed 1 base at V and 4 bases at J, with 11 bases between. The germline V gene has CDR1 GTSNPN and CDR2 SVGIG (reference sequence).

On this clonotype itself: A much more abundant neighbour one base away suggests this may be a read error. The chain recombines TRBV6-2 or TRBV6-3 with TRBJ2-7; perhaps TRBD2 as D (6 bases). V was clipped by 5 bases and J by 1 base, with 15 bases between them. The CDR3 sequence is 15 residues long. The V gene's germline CDR1 is MNHEY and CDR2 SVGEGT. Here the CDR3 reads CASSLREDTSYEQYF. The CDR3 DNA sequence: TGTGCCAGCAGTCTTAGGGAGGATACTTCCTACGAGCAGTACTTC.

This clonotype was observed a few times. With a much larger clone just one base away, this may be a read error. The CDR3 does not end in the conserved phenylalanine or tryptophan, so this is likely a read error. V gene TRBV6-1 combines with J gene TRBJ1-5; 9 bases line up with TRBD1. J gave up 4 bases and V 10 bases, and 11 bases lay outside the gene matches. Germline CDR1 MNHNS, CDR2 SASEGT. This CDR3 contains 15 residues. For the CDR3, the DNA is TGTGCCACCACCGACCGGGACAGGGTAAATCAGCCCCAGCATTTA. This codes for CATTDRDRVNQPQHL.

This clonotype was found many times. V gene TRBV5-1 combines with J gene TRBJ1-1; no reliable D call. This CDR3 contains 15 residues. Trimming took 0 bases from V and 0 from J, leaving 9 bases between them. Germline V gene sequence: CDR1 SGHRS, CDR2 YFSETQ. CDR3 sequence (DNA): TGCGCCAGCAGCTTGGCCGCGACGATGAACACTGAAGCTTTCTTT. Translation: CASSLAATMNTEAFF.

For this clonotype: Possible read error: a much larger clone is one base away. No conserved phenylalanine or tryptophan ends this CDR3, so it is likely a read error. V and J are TRBV30 and TRBJ2-7, with 9 bases fitting TRBD2. CDR1 is GTSNPN, CDR2 SVGIG, per germline (reference sequence). With 6 bases clipped from V and 0 bases from J, the junction kept 3 bases outside the gene matches. The CDR3 totals 13 residues. In nucleotides, the CDR3 is TGTGCCTGCCGGGGACTAGCCTCCTACGAGCAGTACATC. This translates into CACRGLASYEQYI.

Ten or more counts support this clonotype. CDR3: CASRTGTGVEQYF. The CDR3 DNA reads TGTGCCAGCAGAACCGGGACAGGGGTCGAGCAGTACTTC. This rearrangement joins TRBV6-1 to TRBJ2-7; 10 bases fit TRBD1. J gave up 6 bases and V 6 bases, and 5 bases lay outside the gene matches. The CDR3 runs to 13 residues. Germline V gives CDR1 MNHNS, CDR2 SASEGT.

On this clonotype: An end of the junction does not agree with germline; a read error may underlie this. The rearrangement joins TRBV11-1 to TRBJ1-1; D gene unclear. The length of the CDR3 is 15 residues. Germline V gives CDR1 SGHAT, CDR2 FQDESV (reference sequence). CDR3 sequence (DNA): TGTGCAAGCAGCCCCCCCAGGCCGACGAACACTGAAGCTTTCTTT. Residues: CASSPPRPTNTEAFF.

This clonotype was detected only a few times. A much larger clone lies a single base off, so this may be a read error. The CDR3 sequence is CASNSPKGTGANVLTF. In DNA form, the CDR3 reads TGTGCCAGCAACTCGCCAAAGGGGACTGGGGCCAACGTCCTGACTTTC. The rearrangement joins TRBV5-5 to TRBJ2-6, with D perhaps matching TRBD1 (5 bases). V dropped 6 bases and J dropped 2 bases, with 15 bases sitting between them. CDR3 size: 16 residues. In germline, CDR1 is SGHKS, CDR2 YYEKEE (reference sequence).

Concerning this clonotype itself: One junction end does not reproduce the germline sequence, and a read error may be involved. The chain has TRBV11-2 and TRBJ2-7; D not resolved. This CDR3 has 14 amino acids. CDR1 SGHAT and CDR2 FQNNGV come from the germline V gene. This CDR3 is CASSLTDAAYEQYF. The CDR3 bases are TGTGCCAGTAGTTTAACGGACGCTGCCTACGAGCAGTACTTT.

The chain couples TRBV12-3 or TRBV12-4 to TRBJ2-5, with TRBD1 matching over 9 bases. CDR3 length: 15 residues. J lost 5 bases, V lost 7 bases, and 11 bases had no gene match. Here the CDR3 reads CASKPDLGTGETQYF. As DNA, the CDR3 is TGTGCCAGCAAACCCGACCTTGGGACAGGGGAGACCCAGTACTTC.

This clonotype was picked up many times. V gene TRBV6-6 combines with J gene TRBJ2-3; 8 bases align to TRBD1. Germline V gene data show CDR1 as MNHNY and CDR2 as SVGAGI (reference sequence). Trimming took 5 bases from V and 2 from J; bases not matched to a gene: 6. This CDR3 has 15 amino acids. CDR3 nucleotides: TGTGCCAGCAGTCCCGGACAGGGCTTCACAGATACGCAGTATTTT. This codes for CASSPGQGFTDTQYF.

This clonotype occurred many times. The chain combines TRBV1 with TRBJ2-1; the table's D call of TRBD1 was not tested on the DNA. TRBV1 is noted as a pseudogene. The CDR3 runs to 17 residues. The CDR3 DNA is TGCACCAGCAGCCAAGATAAGGGAACCGGCGACATAGGTGAGCAGTTCTTC. It is translated as CTSSQDKGTGDIGEQFF.